The 27 T cell receptor beta chains below come from one sample, sequenced in a study of blood T cell repertoires in COVID-19. The protocol was immunoSEQ multiplex PCR, while the TCRdb copy is restricted to in-frame clones and leaves out a portion. Altogether approximately 160,000 clones are present, over 60% being singletons, with the ten largest covering approximately 8%. The specimen was peripheral blood. Every receptor here comes from a man aged 60 to 75 with acute or convalescent COVID-19.

V is TRBV18 and J is TRBJ1-1; 9 nucleotides match TRBD1. The CDR3 covers 16 residues. Germline-derived CDR1 and CDR2 are KGHSH and LQKENI. The V and J ends lost 3 bases and 3 bases, in that order; junction bases with no gene match: 8. The CDR3 spells CASSPRDRAEYTEAFF. The CDR3 bases are TGTGCCAGCTCACCGCGGGACAGGGCGGAGTACACTGAAGCTTTCTTT.

The rearrangement uses TRBV6-2 or TRBV6-3 and TRBJ2-2; 10 bases line up with TRBD1. This CDR3 region has 17 residues. Looked up from germline, CDR1 is MNHEY and CDR2 is SVGEGT. V trimming: 3 bases; J trimming: 1 base; junction bases outside the gene matches: 5. CDR3: CASSYLGTGVNTGELFF. The CDR3 region has the DNA TGTGCCAGCAGTTATCTCGGGACAGGGGTGAACACCGGGGAGCTGTTTTTT.

The chain carries TRBV9 and TRBJ2-7; D remains ambiguous. Germline V lookup: CDR1 SGDLS, CDR2 YYNGEE. V shed 2 bases and J shed 2 bases, with 14 bases lying between them. The CDR3 has 15 residues. The DNA of the CDR3 is TGTGCCAGCAGCGTCGGGTTGGCAGCAACCTACGAGCAGTACTTC. It specifies CASSVGLAATYEQYF.

This chain uses TRBV3-1 (or the pseudogene TRBV3-2) with TRBJ2-3, with D perhaps matching TRBD2 (7 bases). Trimming cost V 0 bases and J 2 bases, with 18 bases left between them. In germline, CDR1 is LGHDT, CDR2 YNNKEL (reference sequence). The CDR3 spans 18 residues. The CDR3 here is CASSQESMSGGLTDTQYF. The CDR3 coding sequence is TGTGCCAGCAGCCAAGAGTCTATGTCGGGGGGCCTCACAGATACGCAGTATTTT.

This chain connects TRBV7-2 to TRBJ1-1, with a weak D call TRBD1 (5 bases). Looked up from germline, CDR1 is SGHTA and CDR2 is FQGNSA. The CDR3 loop spans 13 amino acids. The V end was cut by 5 bases, the J end by 3 bases, with 10 bases between. The CDR3: CASSMDTDTEAFF. CDR3 nucleotides: TGTGCCAGCAGCATGGACACCGACACTGAAGCTTTCTTT.

This chain connects TRBV24-1 to TRBJ2-5; D may be TRBD1 (6 bases). Germline V lookup: CDR1 KGHDR, CDR2 SFDVKD. V was shortened by 6 bases and J by 1 base, with 11 bases between the two germline ends. The CDR3 contains 14 residues. CDR3 in amino acids: CATSSGTPQETQYF. The CDR3 nucleotides read TGTGCCACCAGTTCAGGGACACCCCAAGAGACCCAGTACTTC.

The chain combines TRBV13 with TRBJ2-1; TRBD2 matches 13 bases. CDR1 and CDR2 from the germline V gene are PRHDT and FYEKMQ (reference sequence). Trimming cost V 8 bases and J 4 bases; bases outside gene matches: 5. The CDR3 is 15 amino acids. The DNA of the CDR3 is TGTGCCAGCGGGACTAGCGGGGAAATATACAATGAGCAGTTCTTC. It encodes CASGTSGEIYNEQFF.

J is TRBJ1-5 and V is TRBV19, with a tentative D call TRBD1 (6 bases). The CDR3 runs to 17 residues. The V end lost 5 bases, the J end lost 0 bases, and 17 bases lay between the germline ends. The germline V gene encodes CDR1 LNHDA and CDR2 SQIVND (reference sequence). The CDR3 DNA reads as TGTGCCAGTAGTTCCATAGACAGGCCCTATAGCAATCAGCCCCAGCATTTT. Encoded protein: CASSSIDRPYSNQPQHF.

The table lists this clone with a few counts. The J gene is TRBJ1-2, the V gene TRBV18, with 10 bases fitting TRBD1. This CDR3 region has 14 residues. The V and J ends lost 5 bases and 5 bases, in that order; junction bases with no gene match: 5. Per germline, CDR1 KGHSH and CDR2 LQKENI. CDR3 protein: CASSDRGPEYGYTF. As DNA, the CDR3 is TGTGCCAGCTCAGACAGGGGGCCTGAGTATGGCTACACCTTC. The full variable domain, in which reference TRBV18 and TRBJ1-2 provide the parts outside the CDR3, is NAGVMQNPRHLVRRRGQEARLRCSPMKGHSHVYWYRQLPEEGLKFMVYLQKENIIDESGMPKERFSAEFPKEGPSILRIQQVVRGDSAAYFCASSDRGPEYGYTFGSGTRLTVV.

The chain links TRBV3-1 (or the pseudogene TRBV3-2) to TRBJ1-1, with a possible D match to TRBD1 (5 bases). CDR1 and CDR2 (germline): LGHDT, YNNKEL (reference sequence). This CDR3 is built from 14 residues. The V end lost 6 bases, the J end lost 3 bases, and 14 bases lay between the germline ends. CDR3 nucleotides: TGTGCCAGCAGTCCTAATCCAGGGTACACTGAAGCTTTCTTT. Translated: CASSPNPGYTEAFF.

The genes are TRBV7-3 and TRBJ2-1; possibly TRBD1 for D (6 bases). V was pared by 5 bases and J by 8 bases, with 16 bases between. The CDR3 sequence is 14 residues long. Looked up from germline, CDR1 is SGHTA and CDR2 is FQGTGA. The DNA for the CDR3 is TGTGCCAGCAGCCCCGACAGGATGAGGGATGAGCAGTTCTTC. Its protein product is CASSPDRMRDEQFF. The full variable domain, with the rest looked up from reference TRBV7-3 and TRBJ2-1, is GAGVSQTPSNKVTEKGKYVELRCDPISGHTALYWYRQSLGQGPEFLIYFQGTGAADDSGLPNDRFFAVRPEGSVSTLKIQRTERGDSAVYLCASSPDRMRDEQFFGPGTRLTVL.

The chain combines TRBV30 with TRBJ1-3; D gene unclear. Germline lookup yields CDR1 GTSNPN and CDR2 SVGIG (reference sequence). Trimming cost V 2 bases and J 1 base, with 6 bases left between them. The CDR3 is 13 residues long. The CDR3 bases are TGTGCCTGGAGTTTTCGGTCTGGAAACACCATATATTTT. This encodes CAWSFRSGNTIYF.

The chain combines TRBV7-2 with TRBJ2-1; 10 nucleotides align to TRBD1. Germline V gene lookup returns CDR1 SGHTA and CDR2 FQGNSA. After removal of 2 bases from V and 6 bases from J, the junction contained 7 bases not matched to a gene. The CDR3 runs to 16 residues. The CDR3 sequence is CASSLYPGTGANEQFF. The CDR3 nucleotides are TGTGCCAGCAGCTTATACCCCGGGACAGGGGCCAATGAGCAGTTCTTC.

This rearrangement joins TRBV24-1 to TRBJ1-6, with 10 bases aligning to TRBD1. The CDR3 runs 15 residues. J was trimmed by 7 bases and V by 9 bases; bases with no gene match: 8. Germline V gene lookup returns CDR1 KGHDR and CDR2 SFDVKD. The CDR3 DNA reads TGTGCCACCCAATCCGGACAGGGGGGAAATTCACCCCTCCACTTT. This sequence encodes CATQSGQGGNSPLHF.

This sequence joins TRBV6-2 or TRBV6-3 and TRBJ2-7; TRBD1 aligns across 8 bases. V lost 6 bases and J lost 0; bases outside the gene matches: 1. The germline gives CDR1 MNHEY, CDR2 SVGEGT. This CDR3 is built from 13 residues. This CDR3 is CASSGQGSYEQYF. The CDR3 nucleotides read TGTGCCAGCAGCGGACAGGGCTCCTACGAGCAGTACTTC.

This clone was counted a single time. The chain recombines TRBV18 with TRBJ1-2; TRBD1 matches at 7 bases. The CDR3 runs to 15 residues. Trimming removed 0 bases from V and 7 bases from J; junction bases left unmatched: 8. The germline gives CDR1 KGHSH, CDR2 LQKENI. The CDR3 region has the DNA TGTGCCAGCTCACCACCCACAGGGGAGGCCTCTGGCTACACCTTC. It translates to CASSPPTGEASGYTF. The variable domain in full, completed from reference TRBV18 and TRBJ1-2, reads NAGVMQNPRHLVRRRGQEARLRCSPMKGHSHVYWYRQLPEEGLKFMVYLQKENIIDESGMPKERFSAEFPKEGPSILRIQQVVRGDSAAYFCASSPPTGEASGYTFGSGTRLTVV.

This clone was counted once. This sequence joins TRBV5-1 and TRBJ1-4; D is uncertain. The CDR3 has 14 amino acids. The V gene lost 0 bases and the J gene lost 8 bases, with 11 bases spanning the gap. Germline V gene lookup returns CDR1 SGHRS and CDR2 YFSETQ. This chain's CDR3 is CASSLEAVREKLFF. CDR3 nucleotide sequence: TGCGCCAGCAGCTTGGAAGCTGTTAGAGAAAAACTGTTTTTT.

The chain joins TRBV10-2 to TRBJ1-4; D unclear. This CDR3 region has 11 residues. Trimming cost V 3 bases and J 10 bases, with 6 bases left between them. The V gene's germline CDR1 is WSHSY and CDR2 SAAADI. CDR3: CASSEEGKLFF. In nucleotides, the CDR3 is TGCGCCAGCAGTGAAGAGGGAAAACTGTTTTTT.

The chain employs TRBV7-2 and TRBJ2-1, with a weak D call TRBD1 (5 bases). Germline CDR1 and CDR2: SGHTA and FQGNSA. V was pared by 1 base and J by 4 bases, with 8 bases between. This CDR3 is built from 14 residues. The CDR3 region has the DNA TGTGCCAGCAGCTTAGGACAGATATACAATGAGCAGTTCTTC. Translated, it gives CASSLGQIYNEQFF. The full variable domain, its missing parts supplied by reference TRBV7-2 and TRBJ2-1, is GAGVSQSPSNKVTEKGKDVELRCDPISGHTALYWYRQSLGQGLEFLIYFQGNSAPDKSGLPSDRFSAERTGGSVSTLTIQRTQQEDSAVYLCASSLGQIYNEQFFGPGTRLTVL.

Of note for this clone: The identical CDR3 is also encoded by other nucleotide sequences in the sample. The rearrangement uses TRBV12-3 or TRBV12-4 and TRBJ1-1; D remains ambiguous. The CDR3 covers 13 residues. The V end lost 1 base, the J end lost 1 base, and 4 bases lay between the germline ends. CDR3 bases: TGTGCCAGCAGTTTAGGTCGGAACACTGAAGCTTTCTTT. It is translated as CASSLGRNTEAFF.

The chain joins TRBV18 to TRBJ2-3, with 8 bases matching TRBD2. CDR1 is KGHSH and CDR2 is LQKENI in the germline V gene. The length of the CDR3 is 14 residues. V trimming: 6 bases; J trimming: 2 bases; junction bases outside the gene matches: 4. CDR3 in DNA: TGTGCCAGCTCCCCTAGCGGGCCCACAGATACGCAGTATTTT. This gives the protein CASSPSGPTDTQYF.

The rearrangement links TRBV2 to TRBJ1-4; 7 bases line up with TRBD1. The CDR3 covers 13 residues. Germline CDR1 is SNHLY and CDR2 is FYNNEI. Losses at the gene ends were 11 bases for V and 7 bases for J; bases not matched to a gene: 10. CDR3: CAAKTGRTEKLFF. CDR3 bases: TGTGCCGCCAAGACAGGGCGGACTGAAAAACTGTTTTTT.

The CDR3 here is CASSPTRQGTSGANVLTF. In DNA form, the CDR3 reads TGCGCCAGCAGCCCGACCAGACAGGGGACCTCTGGGGCCAACGTCCTGACTTTC. The chain uses TRBV4-3 and TRBJ2-6; TRBD1 aligns across 8 bases. Germline assignment: CDR1 LGHNA and CDR2 YSLEER. This CDR3 region has 18 residues. The trim removed 4 bases at V and 0 bases at J, leaving 8 bases unmatched.

V and J are TRBV5-6 and TRBJ2-2; 8 positions match TRBD1. V lost 1 base to trimming and J lost 1 base; unmatched junction nucleotides: 6. The CDR3 sequence is 17 residues long. CDR1 and CDR2 from the germline V gene are SGHDT and YYEEEE. The CDR3 spells CASSLSRGRRNTGELFF. CDR3 coding DNA: TGTGCCAGCAGCTTGTCCAGGGGGCGTCGGAACACCGGGGAGCTGTTTTTT.

In this sample, this clone turned up once. The chain is built from TRBV6-5 and TRBJ2-1; D is perhaps TRBD1 (6 bases). Germline V gene data show CDR1 as MNHEY and CDR2 as SVGAGI. The V end lost 10 bases, the J end lost 7 bases, and 14 bases lay between the germline ends. The CDR3 is 12 residues long. CDR3 bases: TGTGCCACCAGGGGCCGCCAGAATGAGCAGTTCTTC. It yields the protein CATRGRQNEQFF.

The gene calls are TRBV30 and TRBJ2-7; D uncertain. Germline V gene sequence: CDR1 GTSNPN, CDR2 SVGIG (reference sequence). This CDR3 comprises 13 residues. Trimming took 4 bases from V and 1 from J, leaving 11 bases between them. The CDR3 sequence: CAWTNSRSYEQYF. DNA of the CDR3: TGTGCCTGGACCAATTCTAGGTCCTACGAGCAGTACTTC.

The chain recombines TRBV19 with TRBJ2-3, with D tentatively TRBD1 (6 bases). The CDR3 loop spans 14 amino acids. The V gene's germline CDR1 is LNHDA and CDR2 SQIVND (reference sequence). Between the trimmed V and J ends, which lost 4 bases and 0 bases, there was a span of 8 bases. In DNA, the CDR3 is TGTGCCAGTAGTAGGGGGCGAAGCACAGATACGCAGTATTTT. Translated: CASSRGRSTDTQYF. Looking up the rest from reference TRBV19 and TRBJ2-3 gives the full variable domain: DGGITQSPKYLFRKEGQNVTLSCEQNLNHDAMYWYRQDPGQGLRLIYYSQIVNDFQKGDIAEGYSVSREKKESFPLTVTSAQKNPTAFYLCASSRGRSTDTQYFGPGTRLTVL.